Shown below are 8 T cell receptor beta chains from a single sample sequenced in a study of naive and memory T cell subsets. Stated treatment: skin biopsy from PPD injection site in Mantoux-positive individual. A UMI-containing oligonucleotide was joined by 3' ligation to the TCR cDNA template. Four PCR rounds used nested alpha and beta constant region primers plus the SP2 primer. TCRdb redid the calling of the UMI-ligation and nested PCR reads with MiXCR, one entry per CDR3 protein. The table shows around 37,000 distinct CDR3 sequences, with about 10% occurring only once. The sequences come from skin, collected from a tuberculin skin test site. These TCRs come from an adult in good health.

This clonotype was found many times. This sequence joins TRBV20-1 and TRBJ1-5; a possible D gene is TRBD1 (5 bases). The germline V gene encodes CDR1 DFQATT and CDR2 SNEGSKA (reference sequence). V was clipped by 6 bases and J by 0 bases, with 15 bases between them. This CDR3 spans 15 amino acids. CDR3 amino acids: CSARPGGNSNQPQHF. The CDR3 DNA is TGCAGTGCCCGCCCCGGGGGGAATAGCAATCAGCCCCAGCATTTT.

This clonotype was recorded many times. The chain recombines TRBV12-3 or TRBV12-4 with TRBJ2-3; D remains ambiguous. The CDR3 consists of 15 residues. The V and J ends lost 6 bases and 1 base respectively, with 14 bases between them. The CDR3 spells CASSPRVFGTDTQYF. The CDR3 DNA follows: TGTGCCAGCAGCCCAAGGGTTTTCGGCACAGATACGCAGTATTTT.

In its sample, this clonotype was seen many times. The V call is TRBV7-2, the J call TRBJ2-7; D might be TRBD1 (5 bases). This CDR3 comprises 13 residues. V lost 4 bases, J lost 2 bases, and 9 bases lay in between. CDR1 is SGHTA and CDR2 is FQGNSA in the germline V gene. CDR3 sequence (DNA): TGTGCCAGCAGCTGGGGCCCCACCTACGAGCAGTACTTC. This gives the protein CASSWGPTYEQYF.

By frequency in the sample, this clonotype is large. V gene TRBV20-1 combines with J gene TRBJ2-3, with D unresolved. The germline CDR1 and CDR2 sequences are DFQATT and SNEGSKA (reference sequence). Trimming pared 6 bases from V and 0 bases from J, leaving 7 bases between. The CDR3 runs to 12 residues. The CDR3 nucleotides read TGCAGTGCCAAAACTAGCACAGATACGCAGTATTTT. This codes for CSAKTSTDTQYF.

Ten or more counts support this clonotype. The rearrangement joins TRBV2 to TRBJ1-5; D unclear. Trimming left V 6 bases short and J 7 bases short, with 16 bases between. CDR3 length equals 14 residues. Germline CDR1 and CDR2: SNHLY and FYNNEI. For the CDR3, the DNA is TGTGCCAGCAGCTATCTCCAGTCGGACCAGCCCCAGCATTTT. Translating gives CASSYLQSDQPQHF.

This chain joins TRBV3-1 and TRBJ2-1, with 11 bases lining up with TRBD2. Germline V CDR1 and CDR2: LGHDT, YNNKEL (reference sequence). The CDR3 loop spans 16 amino acids. V shed 4 bases and J 7 bases; nucleotides not matched to a gene: 9. The CDR3, as DNA: TGTGCCAGCAGCCGCCATAGCGGGGGGGGTTTAAATGAGCAGTTCTTC. Translated, it gives CASSRHSGGGLNEQFF.

This clonotype appeared many times. The chain couples TRBV12-3 or TRBV12-4 to TRBJ2-5; possibly TRBD1 for D (5 bases). V was pared by 5 bases and J by 3 bases, with 16 bases between. CDR3 size: 15 residues. This CDR3 reads CASSGRQKGKETQYF. CDR3 sequence (DNA): TGTGCCAGCAGTGGAAGACAGAAAGGAAAAGAGACCCAGTACTTC.

This clonotype is labeled as medium-sized. The CDR3 loop is CASSPDGTTGYEQYF. CDR3 bases: TGTGCCAGCAGCCCCGATGGTACGACCGGTTACGAGCAGTACTTC. The chain is built from TRBV7-2 and TRBJ2-7; the D is unclear. The CDR3 runs 15 residues. CDR1 and CDR2 from the germline V gene are SGHTA and FQGNSA. The ends were cut back, 5 bases at V and 4 bases at J, with 18 bases in the middle.